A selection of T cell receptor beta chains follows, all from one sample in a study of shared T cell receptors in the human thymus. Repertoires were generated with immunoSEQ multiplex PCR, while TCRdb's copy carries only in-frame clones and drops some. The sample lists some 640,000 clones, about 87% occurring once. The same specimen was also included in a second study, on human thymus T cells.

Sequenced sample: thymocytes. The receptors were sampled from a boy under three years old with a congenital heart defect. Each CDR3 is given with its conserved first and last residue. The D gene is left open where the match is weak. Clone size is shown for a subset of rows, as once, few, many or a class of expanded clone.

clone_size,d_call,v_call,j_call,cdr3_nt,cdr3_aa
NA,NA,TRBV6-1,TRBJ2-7,TGTGCCAGCAGTGATCTCCTAGCAGCTCGTTCCTACGAGCAGTACTTC,CASSDLLAARSYEQYF
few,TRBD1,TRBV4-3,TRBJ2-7,TGCGCCAGCAGCCAAGTTACAGGGGGCGAGCAGTACTTC,CASSQVTGGEQYF
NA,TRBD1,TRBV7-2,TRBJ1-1,TGTGCCAGCAGCTTAGCTGGACAGGGAAGGAACACTGAAGCTTTCTTT,CASSLAGQGRNTEAFF
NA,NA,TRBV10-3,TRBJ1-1,TGTGCCATCAGTGGCCGGGGTGGGGGCACCATGAACACTGAAGCTTTCTTT,CAISGRGGGTMNTEAFF
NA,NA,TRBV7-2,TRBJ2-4,TGTGCCAGCAGCCTGAGTTTATCCAAAAACATTCAGTACTTC,CASSLSLSKNIQYF
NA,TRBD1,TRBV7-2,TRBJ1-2,TGTGCCAGCAGCTTAGTGAGGACAGGGCGCTACACCTTC,CASSLVRTGRYTF
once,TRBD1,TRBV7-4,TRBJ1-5,TGTGCCAGCAGCTCGGGACAGGCGGAAAATCAGCCCCAGCATTTT,CASSSGQAENQPQHF
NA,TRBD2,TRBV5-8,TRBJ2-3,TGTGCCAGCAGCCTCCAAGGAACTAGCGGGGGAGCAGATACGCAGTATTTT,CASSLQGTSGGADTQYF
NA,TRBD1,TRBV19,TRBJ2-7,TGTGCCAGTAGTATGCGAGGGGGCGGCTACGAGCAGTACTTC,CASSMRGGGYEQYF
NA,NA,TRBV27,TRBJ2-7,TGTGCCAGCAGTTTCATTTCGGTCGGCTCCTACGAGCAGTACTTC,CASSFISVGSYEQYF
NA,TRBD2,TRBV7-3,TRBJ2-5,TGTGCCAGCAGCTGGACTAGCGGGGGTCAAGAGACCCAGTACTTC,CASSWTSGGQETQYF
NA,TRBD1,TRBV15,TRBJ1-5,TGTGCCACCAGCAGAGGCGGGACAGGGCTTCAGCCCCAGCATTTT,CATSRGGTGLQPQHF
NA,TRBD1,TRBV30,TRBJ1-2,TGTGCCTTTCGGACAGGGAACTATGGCTACACCTTC,CAFRTGNYGYTF
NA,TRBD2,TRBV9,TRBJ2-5,TGTGCCAGCAGCCCAAGGACTAGCGGGGACCCTGGGACCCAGTACTTC,CASSPRTSGDPGTQYF
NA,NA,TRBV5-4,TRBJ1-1,TGTGCCAGCAGCCGCGCCGAGGGCGCTGAAGCTTTCTTT,CASSRAEGAEAFF
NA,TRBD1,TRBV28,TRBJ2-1,TGTGCCAGCAGTCCGAGGGGCGAGGGGGCATCCTACAATGAGCAGTTCTTC,CASSPRGEGASYNEQFF